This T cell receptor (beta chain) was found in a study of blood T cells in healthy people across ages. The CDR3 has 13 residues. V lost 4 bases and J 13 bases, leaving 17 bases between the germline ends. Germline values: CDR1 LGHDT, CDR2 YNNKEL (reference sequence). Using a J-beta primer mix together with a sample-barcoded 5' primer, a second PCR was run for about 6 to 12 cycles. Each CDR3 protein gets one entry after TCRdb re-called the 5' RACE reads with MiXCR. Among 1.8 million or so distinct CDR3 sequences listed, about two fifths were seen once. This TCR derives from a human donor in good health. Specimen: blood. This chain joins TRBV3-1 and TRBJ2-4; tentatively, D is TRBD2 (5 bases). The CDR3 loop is CASSLKSSGKQYF. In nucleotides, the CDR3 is TGTGCCAGCAGCCTCAAGTCTTCGGGAAAGCAGTACTTC.